Presented here are 13 T cell receptor beta chains from one specimen sequenced in a study of blood T cell repertoires in COVID-19. Profiling relied on immunoSEQ multiplex PCR, and the TCRdb table lists in-frame clones only, not all of them. The data show under 75,000 clones, with 75% to 90% seen just once and 8% to 10% held by the top ten. Sample: peripheral blood. The receptors were sampled from a man in his fifties or sixties with active COVID-19.

V and J are TRBV14 and TRBJ2-1; 7 bases map to TRBD2. The CDR3 is 17 amino acids. Germline loops: CDR1 SGHDN, CDR2 FVKESK. V lost 3 bases and J lost 0; bases outside the gene matches: 8. In DNA form, the CDR3 reads TGTGCCAGCAGCCACTCTAGCGGCCCCCTCTCCTACAATGAGCAGTTCTTC. Its protein product is CASSHSSGPLSYNEQFF.

This chain links TRBV28 with TRBJ1-6; possibly TRBD1 for D (6 bases). This CDR3 has 13 amino acids. Deletions cut 3 bases from V and 9 bases from J, with 9 bases between. The germline V gene encodes CDR1 MDHEN and CDR2 SYDVKM. The CDR3 sequence: CASSFRGVSPLHF. The CDR3 nucleotides read TGTGCCAGCAGTTTCAGGGGTGTTTCACCCCTCCACTTT.

The chain joins TRBV5-1 to TRBJ1-2; D possibly corresponds to TRBD1 (5 bases). The CDR3 runs 14 residues. The V and J ends lost 4 bases and 1 base respectively, with 11 bases between them. The V gene's germline CDR1 is SGHRS and CDR2 YFSETQ. CDR3 residues: CASSPKTDNYGYTF. CDR3 bases: TGCGCCAGCAGCCCGAAGACAGATAACTATGGCTACACCTTC.

The chain uses TRBV5-6 and TRBJ2-7; D uncertain. This CDR3 is 14 amino acids long. Germline assignment: CDR1 SGHDT and CDR2 YYEEEE. Trimming left V 0 bases short and J 0 bases short, with 7 bases between. CDR3 sequence: CASSLGHGSYEQYF. The CDR3 nucleotides are TGTGCCAGCAGCTTGGGGCATGGCTCCTACGAGCAGTACTTC.

This chain links TRBV10-3 with TRBJ1-2; 10 positions match TRBD1. After removal of 0 bases from V and 12 bases from J, the junction contained 19 bases not matched to a gene. In germline, CDR1 is ENHRY, CDR2 SYGVKD. The CDR3 extends over 18 amino acids. The CDR3 loop is CAISESIQATGGPIRDTF. CDR3 nucleotides: TGTGCCATCAGTGAGTCAATTCAGGCGACAGGGGGCCCGATTAGAGACACCTTC.

The chain is built from TRBV21-1 and TRBJ2-5; TRBD2 is the table's D call and was not checked against the DNA. TRBV21-1 is described as a pseudogene. The CDR3 contains 15 residues. The CDR3 sequence: CASSPFGVYQETQYF. The DNA for the CDR3 is TGTGCCAGCAGTCCTTTCGGAGTGTACCAAGAGACCCAGTACTTC.

This CDR3 is CAWSPQGDTIYF. The CDR3 DNA is TGTGCCTGGAGCCCTCAAGGGGACACCATATATTTT. The chain recombines TRBV30 with TRBJ1-3, with D possibly matching TRBD1 (5 bases). V was cut by 3 bases and J by 8 bases, with 11 bases left in between. Germline values: CDR1 GTSNPN, CDR2 SVGIG (reference sequence). This CDR3 spans 12 amino acids.

This rearrangement joins TRBV10-2 to TRBJ2-7; perhaps TRBD1 as D (6 bases). Germline V gene data show CDR1 as WSHSY and CDR2 as SAAADI. The CDR3 loop spans 14 amino acids. Trimming left V 4 bases short and J 0 bases short, with 10 bases between. The CDR3 loop reads CASSAGHYSYEQYF. CDR3 bases: TGCGCCAGCAGTGCGGGACACTACTCCTACGAGCAGTACTTC.

The V gene is TRBV9, the J gene TRBJ1-2; possible D gene TRBD1, 5 bases. Per germline, CDR1 SGDLS and CDR2 YYNGEE. The CDR3 loop spans 16 amino acids. Deletions cut 5 bases from V and 7 bases from J, with 24 bases between. This CDR3 is CASSPLGAGMMFGYTF. CDR3 DNA: TGTGCCAGCAGTCCTCTAGGAGCAGGGATGATGTTTGGCTACACCTTC. The variable domain in full, with the rest retrieved from reference TRBV9 and TRBJ1-2, is DSGVTQTPKHLITATGQRVTLRCSPRSGDLSVYWYQQSLDQGLQFLIQYYNGEERAKGNILERFSAQQFPDLHSELNLSSLELGDSALYFCASSPLGAGMMFGYTFGSGTRLTVV.

This clone has a single count. V gene TRBV4-1 combines with J gene TRBJ1-2; 7 nucleotides align to TRBD1. Per the germline V gene, CDR1 is MGHRA and CDR2 is YSYEKL. V lost 1 base and J lost 6; bases outside the gene matches: 2. The CDR3 extends over 13 amino acids. DNA for the CDR3: TGCGCCAGCAGCCAAGGCCAGGGGGATGGCTACACCTTC. Amino acid sequence: CASSQGQGDGYTF.

The chain uses TRBV10-1 and TRBJ1-1, with TRBD1 matching 7 bases. Losses at the gene ends were 6 bases for V and 1 base for J; bases not matched to a gene: 8. The CDR3 has 15 amino acids. Germline V CDR1 and CDR2: WNHNN, SYGVQD (reference sequence). Written as DNA, the CDR3 is TGCGCCAGCAGGGAGAGAGGGGGCCGGAACACTGAAGCTTTCTTT. Protein product: CASRERGGRNTEAFF.

The chain carries TRBV9 and TRBJ2-2, with D perhaps TRBD2 (6 bases). The germline V and J ends were trimmed by 1 base and 5 bases, with 12 bases remaining between them. Germline V lookup: CDR1 SGDLS, CDR2 YYNGEE. This CDR3 is 15 amino acids long. The CDR3 nucleotides are TGTGCCAGCAGCGTAAGGGACTCCCCAACCGGGGAGCTGTTTTTT. It yields the protein CASSVRDSPTGELFF.

This clone was observed a single time. The V call is TRBV6-1, the J call TRBJ2-7, with TRBD2 matching 7 bases. J was trimmed by 9 bases and V by 4 bases; bases with no gene match: 18. This CDR3 comprises 16 residues. The germline V gene encodes CDR1 MNHNS and CDR2 SASEGT. For the CDR3, the DNA is TGTGCCAGCAGTGCGGCCGGGACTATTACTTTACGAGGGCAGTACTTC. As protein: CASSAAGTITLRGQYF.